Listed below are T cell receptor beta chains from one sample, sequenced in a study of early T cells in non-severe SARS-CoV-2 infection. TCRdb called the 5' RACE reads again in MiXCR, with one record for every CDR3 protein. The sample records about 58,000 distinct CDR3 sequences, roughly 8% being singletons. The sequencing input was whole blood. The receptors stem from an adult who was a healthcare worker with PCR-confirmed SARS-CoV-2 infection or an uninfected control (not recorded which). CDR3s include the opening cysteine and the closing phenylalanine or tryptophan. The order of the fields is V gene, D gene, J gene, clone size, CDR3 protein, CDR3 DNA. A D gene is named only where the DNA matches it firmly. Clone size is given for some rows only: seen once, a few or many times, or a class if the clone is expanded.

>TRBV2|TRBD2|TRBJ2-7|many
CASSSSGLAYEQYF
TGTGCCAGCAGTTCTAGCGGGCTGGCCTACGAGCAGTACTTC
>TRBV7-2|TRBD2|TRBJ2-3|few
CASSLIAGARADTQYF
TGTGCCAGCAGCCTAATAGCGGGAGCCCGGGCAGATACGCAGTATTTT
>TRBV15|TRBD2|TRBJ2-1|many
CATSKGGLAGPNEQFF
TGTGCCACCAGCAAAGGGGGACTAGCGGGCCCCAATGAGCAGTTCTTC
>TRBV13|TRBD2|TRBJ2-1|-
CASSLTSGRKNNEQFF
TGTGCCAGCAGTTTGACTAGCGGGAGGAAGAACAATGAGCAGTTCTTC
>TRBV5-1|TRBD1|TRBJ2-7|few
CASSLSGQGDNEQYF
TGCGCCAGCAGCTTGAGCGGACAGGGGGACAACGAGCAGTACTTC
>TRBV29-1|-|TRBJ1-3|-
CSVDTGHMGNTIYF
TGCAGCGTTGACACCGGACATATGGGAAACACCATATATTTT
>TRBV27|TRBD1|TRBJ2-4|-
CASRWTGGPENIQYF
TGTGCCAGCAGATGGACAGGGGGGCCGGAAAACATTCAGTACTTC
>TRBV18|TRBD2|TRBJ2-1|many
CASSPGAGGYNEQFF
TGTGCCAGCTCACCTGGAGCGGGAGGATACAATGAGCAGTTCTTC
>TRBV27|TRBD2|TRBJ2-5|-
CASSSGGETQYF
TGTGCCAGCAGTTCGGGAGGGGAGACCCAGTACTTC
>TRBV5-4|TRBD1|TRBJ2-7|-
CASSRRQGNSYEQYF
TGTGCCAGCAGCCGGCGACAGGGAAACTCCTACGAGCAGTACTTC
>TRBV28|-|TRBJ1-3|-
CASNPGGESGNTIYF
TGTGCCAGCAATCCCGGAGGGGAATCTGGAAACACCATATATTTT
>TRBV7-2|TRBD2|TRBJ2-5|many
CASTHSGRTTQYF
TGTGCCAGTACCCATAGCGGGAGAACGACCCAGTACTTC
>TRBV5-1|-|TRBJ1-2|many
CASSLGQSYGYTF
TGCGCCAGCAGCTTGGGACAGAGCTATGGCTACACCTTC
>TRBV3-1|TRBD2|TRBJ2-5|many
CASSQDRTSGRKETQYF
TGTGCCAGCAGCCAAGACCGAACTAGCGGGAGGAAAGAGACCCAGTACTTC
>TRBV5-1|TRBD2|TRBJ2-7|-
CVSSGGAGIPYEQYF
TGCGTCAGCAGCGGGGGAGCGGGAATACCCTACGAGCAGTACTTC
>TRBV7-8|TRBD2|TRBJ2-7|many
CASSPGLAGYEQYF
TGTGCCAGCAGCCCGGGACTAGCGGGATACGAGCAGTACTTC
>TRBV6-6|-|TRBJ1-5|few
CASRERVAENQPQHF
TGTGCCAGCAGGGAGCGGGTGGCGGAGAATCAGCCCCAGCATTTT
>TRBV29-1|-|TRBJ1-5|-
CSVGGRSQPQHF
TGCAGCGTCGGGGGACGCAGCCAGCCCCAGCATTTT
>TRBV3-1|TRBD1|TRBJ2-7|-
CASSRDRGRDEQYF
TGTGCCAGCAGCCGAGACAGGGGGCGCGACGAGCAGTACTTC
>TRBV6-1|TRBD1|TRBJ1-6|many
CASRARTGDAPLHF
TGTGCCAGCAGGGCCAGGACAGGGGATGCACCCCTCCACTTT
>TRBV2|-|TRBJ2-1|few
CASSPDGGITGVVPYNEQFF
TGTGCCAGCAGCCCCGATGGGGGGATAACGGGAGTAGTCCCCTACAATGAGCAGTTCTTC
>TRBV6-2/TRBV6-3|-|TRBJ2-7|-
CASSFPPYEQYF
TGTGCCAGCAGCTTCCCTCCCTACGAGCAGTACTTC
>TRBV20-1|-|TRBJ1-2|many
CSAREGYYGYTF
TGCAGTGCTAGGGAGGGGTACTATGGCTACACCTTC
>TRBV5-5|-|TRBJ2-3|-
CASDLVPGSDTQYF
TGTGCCAGTGACTTAGTCCCGGGTTCAGATACGCAGTATTTT
>TRBV6-6|-|TRBJ2-3|few
CASSLRTTTDTQYF
TGTGCCAGCAGCCTAAGGACTACCACAGATACGCAGTATTTT
>TRBV2|-|TRBJ2-3|many
CASSPIPRGAQYF
TGTGCCAGCAGCCCGATCCCCAGGGGCGCGCAGTATTTT
>TRBV7-2|-|TRBJ1-4|few
CASSLQGMGEKLFF
TGTGCCAGCAGCTTGCAGGGGATGGGAGAAAAACTGTTTTTT
>TRBV18|-|TRBJ2-2|many
CATSGVVNTGELFF
TGTGCCACCTCGGGAGTAGTGAACACCGGGGAGCTGTTTTTT